The 20 T cell receptor beta chains listed next were all sequenced from one sample in a study of vaccination and CD4 T cells after COVID-19. What these receptors recognize is not known. Treatment described: approximately 9-day PBMC culture with coronavirus spike peptide pools or control peptides (ViraFEST assay). Sequenced with the Oncomine TCR Beta short-read assay was DNA taken from cultured CD4+ T cells. TCRdb re-derived calls from the PCR reads in MiXCR, one entry per CDR3 protein. The repertoire holds 20,000 to 25,000 distinct CDR3 sequences, with about 59% as singletons. Specimen: CD4+ T cells from blood, cultured in vitro. The receptor set was obtained from a human donor who had recovered from COVID-19.

The CDR3 region has the DNA TGTGCCAGCAGTTCGTCGACAGGCACAGATACGCAGTATTTT. Its protein product is CASSSSTGTDTQYF. This chain connects TRBV12-3 or TRBV12-4 to TRBJ2-3; weak D call: TRBD1 (5 bases). Trimming pared 4 bases from V and 1 base from J, leaving 9 bases between. This CDR3 spans 14 amino acids.

The chain couples TRBV5-1 to TRBJ2-2; TRBD1 might be the D (6 bases). CDR1 SGHRS and CDR2 YFSETQ come from the germline V gene. The V end lost 5 bases, the J end lost 6 bases, and 20 bases lay between the germline ends. CDR3 length: 16 residues. The CDR3 bases are TGCGCCAGCAGTCCCACCCCCCAGGGGAGCGCCGGGGAGCTGTTTTTT. It encodes CASSPTPQGSAGELFF.

J is TRBJ2-5 and V is TRBV9, with 11 bases that match TRBD2. This CDR3 is built from 16 residues. V was clipped by 0 bases and J by 4 bases; unmatched bases: 5. Germline V gene data show CDR1 as SGDLS and CDR2 as YYNGEE. For the CDR3, the DNA is TGTGCCAGCAGCGTAGGTGTAGCGGGAGGGCTAGAGACCCAGTACTTC. It specifies CASSVGVAGGLETQYF.

The sample holds a few counts of this clonotype. This sequence joins TRBV7-2 and TRBJ1-3; D is unclear. The CDR3 consists of 13 residues. V lost 0 bases, J lost 2 bases, and 2 bases lay in between. CDR1 is SGHTA, CDR2 FQGNSA, per germline. In nucleotides, the CDR3 is TGTGCCAGCAGCTTAGCGGCTGGAAACACCATATATTTT. Translated, it gives CASSLAAGNTIYF.

The V call is TRBV20-1, the J call TRBJ1-3; D is unclear. The CDR3 consists of 14 residues. Germline lookup yields CDR1 DFQATT and CDR2 SNEGSKA (reference sequence). V was cut by 6 bases and J by 1 base, with 13 bases left in between. CDR3 region: CSAAHGASGNTIYF. CDR3 sequence (DNA): TGCAGTGCCGCCCACGGTGCTTCTGGAAACACCATATATTTT.

The rearrangement uses TRBV11-2 and TRBJ1-2; D is ambiguous. V lost 4 bases, J lost 5 bases, and 17 bases lay in between. This CDR3 contains 15 residues. Germline lookup yields CDR1 SGHAT and CDR2 FQNNGV. CDR3 sequence (DNA): TGTGCCAGCAGCTCCAGTCGTTCCCTAAGATATGGCTACACCTTC. Its translation is CASSSSRSLRYGYTF.

V usage is TRBV7-9 and J usage is TRBJ2-3; maybe TRBD1 (5 bases). With 4 bases removed from V and 4 bases from J, the gap between germline ends came to 15 bases. Germline V gene data show CDR1 as SEHNR and CDR2 as FQNEAQ (reference sequence). CDR3 size: 15 residues. The CDR3 reads CASSSQGNIADTQYF. CDR3 in DNA: TGTGCCAGCAGCTCCCAGGGTAATATTGCAGATACGCAGTATTTT.

This rearrangement joins TRBV6-2 or TRBV6-3 to TRBJ1-1; D remains unclear. The CDR3 consists of 13 residues. Germline values: CDR1 MNHEY, CDR2 SVGEGT. The V end was cut by 1 base, the J end by 6 bases, with 9 bases between. CDR3 sequence (DNA): TGTGCCAGCAGTTACTTGCCAGGTCCTGAAGCTTTCTTT. It codes for CASSYLPGPEAFF.

This clonotype was seen a handful of times. The genes are TRBV20-1 and TRBJ2-2, with 8 bases that match TRBD2. Unmatched junction bases numbered 9, after V lost 6 bases and J lost 3 bases. The germline gives CDR1 DFQATT, CDR2 SNEGSKA (reference sequence). The CDR3 is 15 residues long. CDR3 DNA: TGCAGTGCCCAGGGGACTAGAGGGGACACCGGGGAGCTGTTTTTT. It is translated as CSAQGTRGDTGELFF.

The V and J genes are TRBV10-1 and TRBJ1-5; D may be TRBD1 (5 bases). V was shortened by 6 bases and J by 4 bases, with 10 bases between the two germline ends. The CDR3 totals 13 residues. The germline V gene encodes CDR1 WNHNN and CDR2 SYGVQD (reference sequence). This CDR3 is CASSPGGNQPQHF. The CDR3 DNA sequence: TGCGCCAGCAGCCCCGGGGGAAATCAGCCCCAGCATTTT.

This clonotype was seen a few times. The gene calls are TRBV19 and TRBJ1-2; TRBD1 might be the D (5 bases). From germline, CDR1 is LNHDA and CDR2 SQIVND (reference sequence). Trimming removed 2 bases at V and 2 bases at J, with 6 bases between. The CDR3 is made up of 13 amino acids. CDR3 in amino acids: CASSIQGNYGYTF. The CDR3 bases are TGTGCCAGTAGTATACAGGGCAACTATGGCTACACCTTC.

The rearrangement joins TRBV28 to TRBJ1-6, with D unclear. The V end lost 3 bases, the J end lost 0 bases, and 12 bases lay between the germline ends. CDR1 MDHEN and CDR2 SYDVKM come from the germline V gene. The length of the CDR3 is 17 residues. The CDR3 loop reads CASSFAEGGSYNSPLHF. The CDR3 nucleotides are TGTGCCAGCAGTTTTGCAGAGGGCGGCTCCTATAATTCACCCCTCCACTTT.

This clonotype was detected a few times. V usage is TRBV19 and J usage is TRBJ1-5; 7 bases line up with TRBD1. Looked up from germline, CDR1 is LNHDA and CDR2 is SQIVND (reference sequence). The CDR3 runs 16 residues. Unmatched junction bases numbered 6, after V lost 4 bases and J lost 0 bases. The CDR3 protein is CASSKGQPYSNQPQHF. CDR3 nucleotides: TGTGCCAGTAGTAAGGGACAGCCTTATAGCAATCAGCCCCAGCATTTT.

The chain links TRBV20-1 to TRBJ1-5; D is unresolved. V was cut by 1 base and J by 4 bases, with 17 bases left in between. Germline loops: CDR1 DFQATT, CDR2 SNEGSKA (reference sequence). The CDR3 length is 16 residues. For the CDR3, the DNA is TGCAGTGCTAGAGGGGAGGGCGGAGGACGGAATCAGCCCCAGCATTTT. Protein product: CSARGEGGGRNQPQHF.

The chain combines TRBV25-1 with TRBJ1-1; weak D call: TRBD1 (6 bases). CDR1 is MGHDK, CDR2 SYGVNS, per germline. The V end was cut by 4 bases, the J end by 5 bases, with 17 bases between. This CDR3 comprises 15 residues. CDR3 in DNA: TGTGCCAGCAGTGGTTACCACAGGGATGAGACTGAAGCTTTCTTT. Translation: CASSGYHRDETEAFF.

V usage is TRBV30 and J usage is TRBJ2-5, with D possibly called TRBD1 or TRBD2 (5 bases each). V gave up 0 bases and J gave up 7 bases, with 15 bases separating them. Germline V gene data show CDR1 as GTSNPN and CDR2 as SVGIG (reference sequence). This CDR3 has 14 amino acids. As DNA, the CDR3 is TGTGCCTGGAGTGTGGGACCCGTACGCGGGACCCAGTACTTC. Protein sequence: CAWSVGPVRGTQYF.

The sample holds a few counts of this clonotype. J is TRBJ1-1 and V is TRBV6-4; D is unresolved. Germline V lookup: CDR1 MRHNA, CDR2 SNTAGT. V was shortened by 4 bases and J by 0 bases, with 6 bases between the two germline ends. The CDR3 loop spans 13 amino acids. The chain's CDR3 is CASSVTLNTEAFF. CDR3 bases: TGTGCCAGCAGTGTGACCTTGAACACTGAAGCTTTCTTT.

This clonotype has just a few counts. The chain has TRBV19 and TRBJ2-5; TRBD2 agrees at 14 bases. CDR3 length: 13 amino acids. Germline V gene sequence: CDR1 LNHDA, CDR2 SQIVND (reference sequence). Trimming at V came to 10 bases and at J to 4 bases, leaving 2 bases not matched to a gene. CDR3 nucleotide sequence: TGTGCCACCGGGACTAGCGGGAGAGAGACCCAGTACTTC. Amino acid sequence: CATGTSGRETQYF. The complete variable domain, with remaining parts taken from reference TRBV19 and TRBJ2-5, reads DGGITQSPKYLFRKEGQNVTLSCEQNLNHDAMYWYRQDPGQGLRLIYYSQIVNDFQKGDIAEGYSVSREKKESFPLTVTSAQKNPTAFYLCATGTSGRETQYFGPGTRLLVL.

This clonotype was found a few times. CDR3 sequence (DNA): TGCAGTGCTAGGGACAGTCTTAATGAAAAACTGTTTTTT. Translated: CSARDSLNEKLFF. The V and J genes are TRBV20-1 and TRBJ1-4, with a weak D call TRBD1 (6 bases). There are 13 residues in the CDR3. The ends were cut back, 3 bases at V and 4 bases at J, with 9 bases in the middle. The germline V gene encodes CDR1 DFQATT and CDR2 SNEGSKA (reference sequence).

The chain recombines TRBV20-1 with TRBJ2-5; D not resolved. Trimming pared 5 bases from V and 1 base from J, leaving 14 bases between. The CDR3 has 14 residues. Germline CDR1 reads DFQATT; CDR2 reads SNEGSKA (reference sequence). CDR3 protein: CSAPPGSIQETQYF. The CDR3 coding sequence is TGCAGTGCTCCACCCGGATCTATCCAAGAGACCCAGTACTTC.